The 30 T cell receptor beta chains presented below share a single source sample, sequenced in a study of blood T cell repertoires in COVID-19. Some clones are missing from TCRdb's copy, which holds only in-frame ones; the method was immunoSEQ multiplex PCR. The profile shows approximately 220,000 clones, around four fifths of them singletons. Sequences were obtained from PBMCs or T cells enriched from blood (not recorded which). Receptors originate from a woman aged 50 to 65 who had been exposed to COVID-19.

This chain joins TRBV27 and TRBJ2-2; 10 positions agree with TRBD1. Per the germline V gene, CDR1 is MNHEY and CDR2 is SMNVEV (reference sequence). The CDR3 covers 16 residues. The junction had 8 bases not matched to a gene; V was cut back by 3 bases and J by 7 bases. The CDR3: CASSLRGQGTVGELFF. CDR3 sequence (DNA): TGTGCCAGCAGTTTGAGGGGACAGGGGACTGTCGGGGAGCTGTTTTTT.

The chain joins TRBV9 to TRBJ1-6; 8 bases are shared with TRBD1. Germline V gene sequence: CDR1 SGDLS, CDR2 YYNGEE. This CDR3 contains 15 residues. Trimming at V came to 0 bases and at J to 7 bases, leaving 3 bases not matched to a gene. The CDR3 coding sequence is TGTGCCAGCAGCGTAGCAGGGGGCTCAAATTCACCCCTCCACTTT. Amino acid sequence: CASSVAGGSNSPLHF.

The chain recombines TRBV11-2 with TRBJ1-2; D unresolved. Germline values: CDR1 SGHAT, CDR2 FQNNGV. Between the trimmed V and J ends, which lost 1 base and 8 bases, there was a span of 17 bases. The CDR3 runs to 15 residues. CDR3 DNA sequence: TGTGCCAGCAGCTTAGTTGGCGGAACGACGGGGGGCTACACCTTC. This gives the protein CASSLVGGTTGGYTF.

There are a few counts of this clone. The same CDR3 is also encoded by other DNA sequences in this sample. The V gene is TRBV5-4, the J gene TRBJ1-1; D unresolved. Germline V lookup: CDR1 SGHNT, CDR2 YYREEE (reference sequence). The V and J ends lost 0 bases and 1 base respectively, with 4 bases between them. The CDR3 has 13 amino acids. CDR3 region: CASSLGGNTEAFF. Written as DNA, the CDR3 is TGTGCCAGCAGCTTGGGCGGGAACACTGAAGCTTTCTTT.

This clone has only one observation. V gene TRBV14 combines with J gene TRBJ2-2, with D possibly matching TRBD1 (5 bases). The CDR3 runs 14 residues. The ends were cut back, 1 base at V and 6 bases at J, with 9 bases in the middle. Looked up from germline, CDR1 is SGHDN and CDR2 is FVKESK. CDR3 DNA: TGTGCCAGCAGCCAAGTCGCAGGGCCCGGGGAGCTGTTTTTT. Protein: CASSQVAGPGELFF. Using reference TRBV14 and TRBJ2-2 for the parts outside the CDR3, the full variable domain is EAGVTQFPSHSVIEKGQTVTLRCDPISGHDNLYWYRRVMGKEIKFLLHFVKESKQDESGMPNNRFLAERTGGTYSTLKVQPAELEDSGVYFCASSQVAGPGELFFGEGSRLTVL.

CDR3 nucleotides: TGCAGCGTTGAAGTGGGGGGACTGGCTTTCTTT. It is translated as CSVEVGGLAFF. The chain joins TRBV29-1 to TRBJ1-1, with D maybe TRBD1 (5 bases). This CDR3 comprises 11 residues. The germline V gene encodes CDR1 SQVTM and CDR2 ANQGSEA. V lost 1 base and J 11 bases, leaving 11 bases between the germline ends.

CDR3 nucleotide sequence: TGTGCCAGCAGCTTGGGCCAGCGGGGGGTCTTAAGTGAGTTCTTC. Its translation is CASSLGQRGVLSEFF. J is TRBJ2-1 and V is TRBV5-8; the match to TRBD2 covers 9 bases. With 0 bases clipped from V and 14 bases from J, the junction kept 12 bases outside the gene matches. Germline lookup yields CDR1 SGHTS and CDR2 YDEGEE. There are 15 residues in the CDR3.

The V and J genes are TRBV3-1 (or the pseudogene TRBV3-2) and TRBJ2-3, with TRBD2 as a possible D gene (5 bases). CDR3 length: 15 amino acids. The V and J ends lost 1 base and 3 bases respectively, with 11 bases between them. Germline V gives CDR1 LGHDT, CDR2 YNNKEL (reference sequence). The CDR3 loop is CASSQVFLATDTQYF. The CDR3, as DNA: TGTGCCAGCAGCCAAGTTTTCCTAGCAACAGATACGCAGTATTTT.

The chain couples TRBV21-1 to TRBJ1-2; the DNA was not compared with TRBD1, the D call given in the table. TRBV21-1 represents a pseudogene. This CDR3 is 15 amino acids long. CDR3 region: CASSKVGTGGYGYTF. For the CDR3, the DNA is TGTGCCAGCAGCAAAGTGGGGACAGGGGGCTATGGCTACACCTTC.

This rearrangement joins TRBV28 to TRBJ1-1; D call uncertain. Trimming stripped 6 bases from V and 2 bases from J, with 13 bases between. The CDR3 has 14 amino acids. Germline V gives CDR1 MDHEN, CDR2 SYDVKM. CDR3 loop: CASRVGELNTEAFF. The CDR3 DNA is TGTGCCAGCAGGGTTGGTGAGTTAAACACTGAAGCTTTCTTT. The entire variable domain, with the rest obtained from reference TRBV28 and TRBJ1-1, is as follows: DVKVTQSSRYLVKRTGEKVFLECVQDMDHENMFWYRQDPGLGLRLIYFSYDVKMKEKGDIPEGYSVSREKKERFSLILESASTNQTSMYLCASRVGELNTEAFFGQGTRLTVV.

The CDR3: CASSHGGVAGELFF. The CDR3 bases are TGTGCCAGCAGCCACGGGGGGGTGGCCGGGGAGCTGTTTTTT. The V gene is TRBV5-4, the J gene TRBJ2-2; 8 bases align to TRBD2. V gave up 4 bases and J gave up 6 bases; unmatched junction bases: 5. This CDR3 is 14 amino acids long. The germline V gene has CDR1 SGHNT and CDR2 YYREEE (reference sequence).

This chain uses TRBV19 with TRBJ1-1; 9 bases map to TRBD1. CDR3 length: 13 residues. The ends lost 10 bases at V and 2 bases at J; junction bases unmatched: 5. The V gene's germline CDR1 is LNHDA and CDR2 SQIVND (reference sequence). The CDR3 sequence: CATIQGANTEAFF. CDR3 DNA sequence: TGTGCCACGATACAGGGGGCAAACACTGAAGCTTTCTTT. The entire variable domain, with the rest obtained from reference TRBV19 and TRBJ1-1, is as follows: DGGITQSPKYLFRKEGQNVTLSCEQNLNHDAMYWYRQDPGQGLRLIYYSQIVNDFQKGDIAEGYSVSREKKESFPLTVTSAQKNPTAFYLCATIQGANTEAFFGQGTRLTVV.

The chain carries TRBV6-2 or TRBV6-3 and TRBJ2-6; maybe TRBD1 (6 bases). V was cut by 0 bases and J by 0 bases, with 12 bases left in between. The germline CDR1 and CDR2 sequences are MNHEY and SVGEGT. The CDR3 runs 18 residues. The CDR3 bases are TGTGCCAGCAGTTACTCGACAGGCCCTCTCTCTGGGGCCAACGTCCTGACTTTC. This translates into CASSYSTGPLSGANVLTF.

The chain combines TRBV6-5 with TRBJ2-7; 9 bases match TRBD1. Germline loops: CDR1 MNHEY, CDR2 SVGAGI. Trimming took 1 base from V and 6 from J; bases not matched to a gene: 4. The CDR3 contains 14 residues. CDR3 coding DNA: TGTGCCAGCAGTTACTACGGGACAGGGAGCGAGCAGTACTTC. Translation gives CASSYYGTGSEQYF.

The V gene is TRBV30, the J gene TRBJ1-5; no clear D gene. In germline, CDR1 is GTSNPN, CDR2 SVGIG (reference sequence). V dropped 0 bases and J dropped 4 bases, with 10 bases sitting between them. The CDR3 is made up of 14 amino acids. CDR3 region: CAWSVLSTNQPQHF. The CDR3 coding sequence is TGTGCCTGGAGTGTACTATCTACTAATCAGCCCCAGCATTTT.

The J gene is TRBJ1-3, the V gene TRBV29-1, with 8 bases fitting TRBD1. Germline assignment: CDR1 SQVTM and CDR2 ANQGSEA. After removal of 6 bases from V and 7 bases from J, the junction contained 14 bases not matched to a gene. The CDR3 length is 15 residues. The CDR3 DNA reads TGCAGCGTCGACAAGGACAGGGTTCGGCGGAACACCATATATTTT. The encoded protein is CSVDKDRVRRNTIYF.

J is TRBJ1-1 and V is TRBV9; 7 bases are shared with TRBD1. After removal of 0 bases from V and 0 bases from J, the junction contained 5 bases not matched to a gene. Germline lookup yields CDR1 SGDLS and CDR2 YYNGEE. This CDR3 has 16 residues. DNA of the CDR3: TGTGCCAGCAGCGTAGGTCCAGGGACAGTGAACACTGAAGCTTTCTTT. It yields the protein CASSVGPGTVNTEAFF.

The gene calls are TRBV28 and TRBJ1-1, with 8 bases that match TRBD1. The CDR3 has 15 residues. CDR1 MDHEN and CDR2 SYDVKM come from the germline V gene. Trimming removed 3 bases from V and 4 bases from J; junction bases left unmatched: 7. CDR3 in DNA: TGTGCCAGCAGTTTCGGGACAGGCGGGGCCACTGAAGCTTTCTTT. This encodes CASSFGTGGATEAFF.

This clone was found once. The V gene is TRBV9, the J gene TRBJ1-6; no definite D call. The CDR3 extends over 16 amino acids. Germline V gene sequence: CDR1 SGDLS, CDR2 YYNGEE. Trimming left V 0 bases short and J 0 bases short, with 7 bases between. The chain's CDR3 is CASSVGGSSYNSPLHF. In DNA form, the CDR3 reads TGTGCCAGCAGCGTAGGTGGGAGCTCCTATAATTCACCCCTCCACTTT.

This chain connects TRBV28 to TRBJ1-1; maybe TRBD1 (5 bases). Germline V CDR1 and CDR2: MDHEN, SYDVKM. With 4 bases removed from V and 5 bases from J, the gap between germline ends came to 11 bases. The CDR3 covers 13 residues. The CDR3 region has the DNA TGTGCCAGCAGTTCCGGCGGGGGGACTGAAGCTTTCTTT. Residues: CASSSGGGTEAFF.

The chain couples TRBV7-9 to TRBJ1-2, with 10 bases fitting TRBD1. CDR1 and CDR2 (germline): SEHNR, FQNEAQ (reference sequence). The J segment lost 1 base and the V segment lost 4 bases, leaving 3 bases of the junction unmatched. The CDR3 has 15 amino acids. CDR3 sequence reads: CASSYRDRGNYGYTF. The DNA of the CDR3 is TGTGCCAGCAGCTACCGGGACAGGGGTAACTATGGCTACACCTTC.

CDR3 nucleotide sequence: TGTGCCAGCAGTTTAGCCGGACAGGGAGGGACTGAAGCTTTCTTT. Translating gives CASSLAGQGGTEAFF. J is TRBJ1-1 and V is TRBV28; TRBD1 matches 8 bases. CDR1 is MDHEN, CDR2 SYDVKM, per germline. Losses at the gene ends were 2 bases for V and 5 bases for J; bases not matched to a gene: 7. The CDR3 covers 15 residues.

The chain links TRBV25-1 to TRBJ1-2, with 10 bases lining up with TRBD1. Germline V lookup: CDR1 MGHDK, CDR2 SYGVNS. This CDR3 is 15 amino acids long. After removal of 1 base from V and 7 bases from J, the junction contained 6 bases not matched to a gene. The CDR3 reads CASSESDRGLSGYTF. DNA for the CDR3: TGTGCCAGCAGTGAATCCGACAGGGGGCTTAGTGGCTACACCTTC.

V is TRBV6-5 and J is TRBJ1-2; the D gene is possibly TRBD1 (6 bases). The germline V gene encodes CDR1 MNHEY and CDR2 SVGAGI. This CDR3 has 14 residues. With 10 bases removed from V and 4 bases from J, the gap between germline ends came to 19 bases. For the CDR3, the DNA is TGTGCCACCGGGGCCTCACAGGGCGGCTATGGCTACACCTTC. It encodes CATGASQGGYGYTF.

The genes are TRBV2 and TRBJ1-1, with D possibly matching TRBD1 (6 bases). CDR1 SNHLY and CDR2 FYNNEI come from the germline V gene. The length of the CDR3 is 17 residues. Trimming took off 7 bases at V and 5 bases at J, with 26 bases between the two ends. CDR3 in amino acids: CASKVLLIFGQQTEAFF. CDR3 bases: TGTGCCAGCAAGGTCCTCTTAATCTTTGGACAGCAGACTGAAGCTTTCTTT.

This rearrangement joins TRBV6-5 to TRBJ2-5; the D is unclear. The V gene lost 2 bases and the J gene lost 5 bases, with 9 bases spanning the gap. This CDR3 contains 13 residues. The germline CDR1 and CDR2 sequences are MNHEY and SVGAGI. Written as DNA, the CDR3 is TGTGCCAGCAGTTACAGTCCAGCGGAGACCCAGTACTTC. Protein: CASSYSPAETQYF.

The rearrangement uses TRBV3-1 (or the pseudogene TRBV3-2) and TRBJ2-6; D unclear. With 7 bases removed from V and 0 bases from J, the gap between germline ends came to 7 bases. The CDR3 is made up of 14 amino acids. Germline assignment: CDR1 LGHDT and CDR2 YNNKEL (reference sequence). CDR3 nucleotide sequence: TGTGCCAGCATGACTGGCTCTGGGGCCAACGTCCTGACTTTC. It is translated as CASMTGSGANVLTF.

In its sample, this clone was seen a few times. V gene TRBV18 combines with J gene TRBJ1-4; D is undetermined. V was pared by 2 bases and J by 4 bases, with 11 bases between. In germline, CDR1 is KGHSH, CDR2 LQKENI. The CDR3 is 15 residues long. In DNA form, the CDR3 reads TGTGCCAGCTCACCAGGAGGCGCGAGTAATGAAAAACTGTTTTTT. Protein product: CASSPGGASNEKLFF.

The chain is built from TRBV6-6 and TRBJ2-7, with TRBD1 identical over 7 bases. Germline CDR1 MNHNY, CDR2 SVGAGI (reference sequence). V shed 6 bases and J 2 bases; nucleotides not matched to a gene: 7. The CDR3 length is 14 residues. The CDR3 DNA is TGTGCCAGCAGCCCCGGACAGGTTCCCTACGAGCAGTACTTC. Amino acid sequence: CASSPGQVPYEQYF.

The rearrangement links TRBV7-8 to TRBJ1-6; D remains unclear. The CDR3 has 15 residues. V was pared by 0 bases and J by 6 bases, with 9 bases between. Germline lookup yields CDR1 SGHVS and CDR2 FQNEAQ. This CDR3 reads CASSLAGQVNSPLHF. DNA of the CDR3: TGTGCCAGCAGCTTAGCAGGCCAGGTTAATTCACCCCTCCACTTT.